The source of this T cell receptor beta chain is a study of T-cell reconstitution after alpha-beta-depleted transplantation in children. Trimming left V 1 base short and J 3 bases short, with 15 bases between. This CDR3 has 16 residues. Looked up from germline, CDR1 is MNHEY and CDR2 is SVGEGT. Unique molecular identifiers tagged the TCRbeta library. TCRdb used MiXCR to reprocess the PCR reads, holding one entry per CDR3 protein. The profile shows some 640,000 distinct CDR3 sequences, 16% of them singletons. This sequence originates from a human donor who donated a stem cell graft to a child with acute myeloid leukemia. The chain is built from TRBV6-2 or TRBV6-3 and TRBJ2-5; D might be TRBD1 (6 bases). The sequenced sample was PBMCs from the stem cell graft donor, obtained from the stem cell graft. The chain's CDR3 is CASSYWGPRYEETQYF. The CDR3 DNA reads TGTGCCAGCAGTTACTGGGGGCCCCGTTACGAAGAGACCCAGTACTTC.